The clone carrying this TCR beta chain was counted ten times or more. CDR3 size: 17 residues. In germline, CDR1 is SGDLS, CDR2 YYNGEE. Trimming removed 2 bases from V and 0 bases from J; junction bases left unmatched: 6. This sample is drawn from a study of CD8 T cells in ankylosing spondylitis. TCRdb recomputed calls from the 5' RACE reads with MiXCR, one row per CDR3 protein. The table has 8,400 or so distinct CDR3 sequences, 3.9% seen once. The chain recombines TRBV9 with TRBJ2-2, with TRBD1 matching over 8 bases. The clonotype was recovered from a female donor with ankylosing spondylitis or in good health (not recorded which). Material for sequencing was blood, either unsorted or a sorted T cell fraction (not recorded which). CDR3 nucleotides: TGTGCCAGCAGCGTTGGCCAGGGGGCCCCGAACACCGGGGAGCTGTTTTTT. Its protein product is CASSVGQGAPNTGELFF.